This T cell receptor (beta chain) was recorded in a study of T cell responses to AZD1222 COVID-19 vaccine. Broader study findings: Mostly white British, mostly female donors; authors suggested clonal diversity may be underestimated. Two AZD1222 doses significantly raised spike-specific TCR breadth and depth over controls. AZD1222 recipients seropositive at baseline numbered only six or seven. Along spike, vaccine-associated CD4 TCRs were found throughout, with dominance at 160-218 and 743-854.

Germline V CDR1 and CDR2: LGHDT, YNNKEL (reference sequence). CDR3 length: 14 amino acids. V lost 4 bases and J 5 bases, leaving 11 bases between the germline ends. Method: immunoSEQ multiplex PCR; TCRdb's copy keeps in-frame clones and lacks some. The data show about 150,000 clones, about 90% seen once. For this clone: Its matching antigen is unknown.

The chain is built from TRBV3-1 (or the pseudogene TRBV3-2) and TRBJ2-2; possibly TRBD2 for D (6 bases). The sequencing used peripheral blood, collected 28 days after the second dose of the MenACWY control vaccine. The TCR was taken from an adult who received the MenACWY meningococcal vaccine as a control. CDR3 sequence: CASSPTGTTGELFF. DNA of the CDR3: TGTGCCAGCAGCCCAACCGGGACTACCGGGGAGCTGTTTTTT.